This section outlines one TCR beta chain sequence together with its context. The V gene end was trimmed by 4 bases and the J gene end by 6 bases; junction bases not matched to a gene: 8. This CDR3 has 15 amino acids. The germline V gene has CDR1 SGHKS and CDR2 YYEKEE (reference sequence). Per the original methods: ImmunoSEQ only sent back junction sequences with no quality scores, so filtering was done differently. Using immunoSEQ multiplex PCR, the repertoire was profiled, and TCRdb retains in-frame clones only, with some absent. The D gene and trimming were derived from the DNA, and the V and J assignments and clone size from that table. Of approximately 980,000 clones listed, approximately 80% are singletons. The sample comes from a study of shared clonotypes between healthy human individuals. Only Caucasian adults living in Nashville, Tennessee served as donors.

The sequence came from a man aged 18 to 35 in good health. Specimen: memory CD4+ T cells sorted from blood. Noted subset: CD45RA-negative fraction. V and J are TRBV5-5 and TRBJ1-5, with TRBD1 matching 9 bases. CDR3 bases: TGTGCCAGCAGCGGCGGTACAGGGGGCATTCAGCCCCAGCATTTT. This gives the protein CASSGGTGGIQPQHF.